This T cell receptor (beta chain) was observed in a study of T cells in Graves' hyperthyroidism and ophthalmopathy. Study-level results: Blood shared most expanded thyroid clonotypes above 0.001.

Trimming cost V 7 bases and J 1 base; bases outside gene matches: 4. Germline V gene data show CDR1 as MNHEY and CDR2 as SVGEGT. The CDR3 length is 15 residues. There are a few counts of this clonotype. Its specificity is unknown. Authors of the study amplified TCR beta CDR3 regions from RNA transcripts. HTBI primers were employed in a first-round RT-PCR of the TCR CDR3. TCRdb passed the multiplex PCR reads through MiXCR, listing each CDR3 protein once. The sample carries hundreds of thousands of distinct CDR3 sequences, more than 11% recorded once. Initially, at the first diagnosis of hyperthyroidism and before any ophthalmopathy symptoms, blood was sampled. This sample holds PBMCs from approximately 10 ml fresh peripheral blood.

Sequencing was done on a sample of blood. This TCR came from a woman in her 30s with Graves' hyperthyroidism that later progressed to Graves' ophthalmopathy. The V call is TRBV6-2 or TRBV6-3, the J call TRBJ2-1, with 10 nucleotides matching TRBD2. The CDR3 DNA is TGTGCCAGCACCCCAGCGGGGGGGTCCTACAATGAGCAGTTCTTC. Translating it yields CASTPAGGSYNEQFF.